The present TCR beta chain was sequenced within a study of blood T cell repertoires in COVID-19. The germline CDR1 and CDR2 sequences are SGHAT and FQNNGV. Trimming removed 5 bases from V and 5 bases from J; junction bases left unmatched: 10. This CDR3 region has 15 residues. The authors' processing: Reference gene primer amplification yielded estimated nucleated cell counts. Produced via immunoSEQ multiplex PCR; TCRdb's table is partial and in-frame only. Clone size and the V and J calls come from that table; the DNA yielded D and trimming. Of some 71,000 clones listed, roughly 90% are singletons. The rearrangement uses TRBV11-2 and TRBJ1-2, with 8 bases that match TRBD1. The material sequenced was peripheral blood. The clonotype was recovered from a man aged 25 to 45 with acute or convalescent COVID-19. The CDR3 nucleotides read TGTGCCAGCAGCCCAGGGACAGGAGATAGGTATGGCTACACCTTC. Its protein product is CASSPGTGDRYGYTF.